These 32 T cell receptor beta chains were sequenced from one sample in a study of blood T cells in healthy people across ages. Using a J-beta primer mix together with a sample-barcoded 5' primer, a second PCR was run for roughly 6 to 12 cycles. TCRdb analysed the 5' RACE reads with MiXCR anew, one entry per CDR3 protein. Of 1.6 million or so distinct CDR3 sequences in the sample, about 31% are singletons; the top ten hold around 11%. The sample comprised blood. The receptors stem from a woman aged 25 to 39 in good health.

This clonotype was counted at least ten times. The chain combines TRBV6-6 with TRBJ1-2; tentative D call: TRBD1 (5 bases). The CDR3 covers 14 residues. Trimming took 6 bases from V and 2 from J, leaving 13 bases between them. Germline CDR1 and CDR2: MNHNY and SVGAGI (reference sequence). CDR3: CASSPFRENYGYTF. DNA of the CDR3: TGTGCCAGCAGCCCGTTCAGGGAAAACTATGGCTACACCTTC.

There are a few counts of this clonotype. V usage is TRBV20-1 and J usage is TRBJ2-7; TRBD2 agrees at 12 bases. After removal of 3 bases from V and 2 bases from J, the junction contained 5 bases not matched to a gene. CDR1 is DFQATT and CDR2 is SNEGSKA in the germline V gene (reference sequence). This CDR3 contains 15 residues. The CDR3 here is CSARGTSGYPYEQYF. In DNA form, the CDR3 reads TGCAGTGCTAGGGGGACTAGCGGGTATCCCTACGAGCAGTACTTC.

The chain links TRBV20-1 to TRBJ2-3; TRBD2 agrees at 8 bases. The V gene's germline CDR1 is DFQATT and CDR2 SNEGSKA (reference sequence). This CDR3 is 15 amino acids long. V lost 3 bases and J lost 1; bases outside the gene matches: 6. The CDR3 is CSASEWRGGTDTQYF. For the CDR3, the DNA is TGCAGTGCTAGTGAGTGGCGGGGGGGCACAGATACGCAGTATTTT.

The rearrangement uses TRBV9 and TRBJ1-4; D gene unclear. CDR1 and CDR2 (germline): SGDLS, YYNGEE. Trimming took 0 bases from V and 4 from J, leaving 16 bases between them. The CDR3 spans 17 residues. CDR3 loop: CASSVEGYTDNNEKLFF. As DNA, the CDR3 is TGTGCCAGCAGCGTAGAAGGTTACACAGATAATAATGAAAAACTGTTTTTT.

The chain couples TRBV28 to TRBJ2-5, with TRBD2 identical over 8 bases. This CDR3 is 16 amino acids long. Germline V gene lookup returns CDR1 MDHEN and CDR2 SYDVKM. The V and J ends lost 7 bases and 11 bases, in that order; junction bases with no gene match: 21. CDR3 coding DNA: TGTGCCAGCAAAAGTCCGAGCGGGAGTGGATGGAATGAGCAGTACTTC. Its translation is CASKSPSGSGWNEQYF.

The chain joins TRBV11-1 to TRBJ1-1; possibly TRBD1 for D (5 bases). The CDR3 totals 15 residues. Deletions cut 2 bases from V and 1 base from J, with 11 bases between. In germline, CDR1 is SGHAT, CDR2 FQDESV (reference sequence). Here the CDR3 reads CASSLQGVGNTEAFF. In DNA form, the CDR3 reads TGTGCCAGCAGCTTACAGGGAGTGGGGAACACTGAAGCTTTCTTT.

The gene calls are TRBV12-3 or TRBV12-4 and TRBJ2-1; D is unclear. Trimming pared 10 bases from V and 6 bases from J, leaving 19 bases between. CDR3 length: 14 amino acids. Here the CDR3 DNA reads TGTGCCACAAGACTCCGTACCAACGGCAATGAGCAGTTCTTC. Its protein is CATRLRTNGNEQFF.

The chain combines TRBV7-8 with TRBJ2-7, with D perhaps matching TRBD1 (5 bases). CDR1 is SGHVS and CDR2 is FQNEAQ in the germline V gene. The CDR3 has 15 residues. Trimming took 1 base from V and 2 from J, leaving 12 bases between them. The CDR3 DNA follows: TGTGCCAGCAGCTTAGGGGGCGGAACTACCTACGAGCAGTACTTC. Protein product: CASSLGGGTTYEQYF.

This clonotype was seen just once. The rearrangement links TRBV30 to TRBJ2-3, with no clear D. Germline lookup yields CDR1 GTSNPN and CDR2 SVGIG (reference sequence). V lost 1 base and J 2 bases, leaving 22 bases between the germline ends. This CDR3 is built from 18 residues. CDR3 bases: TGTGCCTGGAGTGCGCTTTCGTCCCCCAGAAGGTCCACAGATACGCAGTATTTT. Protein product: CAWSALSSPRRSTDTQYF.

CDR3 sequence reads: CASSTTAGSQPQHF. The CDR3, as DNA: TGTGCCAGTAGTACGACCGCAGGCTCTCAGCCCCAGCATTTT. The chain uses TRBV19 and TRBJ1-5; no clear D gene. V was pared by 4 bases and J by 6 bases, with 13 bases between. Germline V lookup: CDR1 LNHDA, CDR2 SQIVND (reference sequence). The CDR3 contains 14 residues.

This clonotype has a single count. This rearrangement joins TRBV5-1 to TRBJ2-2, with D perhaps matching TRBD1 or TRBD2 (5 bases each). The CDR3 is 17 amino acids. V was clipped by 4 bases and J by 1 base, with 17 bases between them. Germline assignment: CDR1 SGHRS and CDR2 YFSETQ. The CDR3 is CASSPWETAQNTGELFF. CDR3 in DNA: TGCGCCAGCAGCCCCTGGGAGACAGCACAGAACACCGGGGAGCTGTTTTTT.

This clonotype was detected only a few times. This rearrangement joins TRBV7-2 to TRBJ2-7; 11 bases map to TRBD2. Germline V lookup: CDR1 SGHTA, CDR2 FQGNSA. The CDR3 runs to 15 residues. Trimming removed 7 bases from V and 4 bases from J; junction bases left unmatched: 9. CDR3 region: CASTIAGGATYEQYF. The CDR3 coding sequence is TGTGCCAGCACCATAGCGGGAGGGGCCACTTACGAGCAGTACTTC.

The rearrangement uses TRBV4-1 and TRBJ2-1, with 16 bases aligning to TRBD2. CDR3 length: 17 residues. CDR1 is MGHRA and CDR2 is YSYEKL in the germline V gene. V shed 4 bases and J 4 bases; nucleotides not matched to a gene: 4. The CDR3 DNA sequence: TGCGCCAGCAGCCCGGGACTAGCGGGAGGGTATTACAATGAGCAGTTCTTC. Its protein product is CASSPGLAGGYYNEQFF.

This clonotype was observed at least ten times. The chain links TRBV12-3 or TRBV12-4 to TRBJ2-1; 7 bases line up with TRBD2. Trimming took 2 bases from V and 1 from J; bases not matched to a gene: 2. This CDR3 comprises 15 residues. CDR3 nucleotides: TGTGCCAGCAGTTTAATAGCGGGTTCCTACAATGAGCAGTTCTTC. This translates into CASSLIAGSYNEQFF.

This clonotype was observed a handful of times. DNA for the CDR3: TGCGCCAGCAGCTCCGGGACTGGAGGGATAGATACGCAGTATTTT. It codes for CASSSGTGGIDTQYF. The genes are TRBV5-1 and TRBJ2-3; D is possibly TRBD2 (6 bases). The CDR3 loop spans 15 amino acids. Between the trimmed V and J ends, which lost 3 bases and 5 bases, there was a span of 16 bases. Germline V CDR1 and CDR2: SGHRS, YFSETQ.

In the case of this clonotype: Germline is not matched at one junction end, which may reflect a read error. The chain is built from TRBV10-3 and TRBJ2-7, with TRBD2 identical over 9 bases. Germline V gene lookup returns CDR1 ENHRY and CDR2 SYGVKD. This CDR3 comprises 15 residues. In DNA, the CDR3 is TGTGCCATATCTCCGCGGGAGGGAGGTTTGGAGACCCAGGACTTC. Translated: CAISPREGGLETQDF.

With respect to this clonotype: Germline and junction disagree at one end, which may indicate a read error. The J gene is TRBJ2-2, the V gene TRBV11-2; TRBD2 aligns across 11 bases. Germline V gene data show CDR1 as SGHAT and CDR2 as FQNNGV. This CDR3 region has 14 residues. The chain's CDR3 is CASSFTSGSGEPFF. CDR3 sequence (DNA): TGTGCCAGCAGCTTTACTAGCGGGAGCGGGGAGCCGTTTTTT.

The J gene is TRBJ2-2, the V gene TRBV5-1; D possibly corresponds to TRBD1 (5 bases). The CDR3 length is 14 residues. Trimming took 2 bases from V and 6 from J, leaving 11 bases between them. The germline gives CDR1 SGHRS, CDR2 YFSETQ. The CDR3 DNA is TGCGCCAGCAGCTTCACACTGGGGCCCGGGGAGCTGTTTTTT. Amino acids: CASSFTLGPGELFF.

The V and J genes are TRBV12-3 or TRBV12-4 and TRBJ2-3, with TRBD2 identical over 10 bases. Trimming removed 3 bases from V and 5 bases from J; junction bases left unmatched: 8. The CDR3 is 16 residues long. The CDR3 nucleotides read TGTGCCAGCAGTTTTGGTAGCGGGGGGCCGGGAGATACGCAGTATTTT. The encoded protein is CASSFGSGGPGDTQYF.

The chain carries TRBV27 and TRBJ2-7; D not certain. V was clipped by 8 bases and J by 4 bases, with 18 bases between them. The CDR3 covers 14 residues. Germline CDR1 and CDR2: MNHEY and SMNVEV (reference sequence). The CDR3 region has the DNA TGTGCCAGCGCGCACACCGGGCAACCGTACGAGCAGTACTTC. It translates to CASAHTGQPYEQYF.

The chain combines TRBV4-1 with TRBJ2-2; D is unresolved. The CDR3 length is 16 residues. The ends were cut back, 3 bases at V and 4 bases at J, with 15 bases in the middle. Germline V gene sequence: CDR1 MGHRA, CDR2 YSYEKL. The CDR3 sequence is CASSHRRAESTGELFF. The CDR3 bases are TGCGCCAGCAGCCATCGTCGCGCGGAGTCCACCGGGGAGCTGTTTTTT.

A few counts support this clonotype. This chain joins TRBV6-2 or TRBV6-3 and TRBJ2-5; D could derive from TRBD1 or TRBD2 (5 bases each). Germline CDR1 reads MNHEY; CDR2 reads SVGEGT. The CDR3 runs 13 residues. The V end lost 0 bases, the J end lost 10 bases, and 12 bases lay between the germline ends. Written as DNA, the CDR3 is TGTGCCAGCAGTTACTCAGGGGCGAGGGACCAGTACTTC. This translates into CASSYSGARDQYF.

Only one count was recorded for this clonotype. CDR3 in amino acids: CASSYSKYDYEQYF. In DNA form, the CDR3 reads TGTGCCAGCAGTTACTCGAAATACGACTACGAGCAGTACTTC. V usage is TRBV6-5 and J usage is TRBJ2-4; D remains ambiguous. The J call may be wrong; the DNA end is better matched by TRBJ2-7. Germline V CDR1 and CDR2: MNHEY, SVGAGI. This CDR3 contains 14 residues.

The V call is TRBV7-9, the J call TRBJ1-1; 8 bases match TRBD1. CDR1 and CDR2 (germline): SEHNR, FQNEAQ (reference sequence). V was pared by 4 bases and J by 0 bases, with 10 bases of the junction left unmatched. The CDR3 is 17 amino acids. The CDR3 here is CASSSPLTGVMNTEAFF. In DNA, the CDR3 is TGTGCCAGCAGCTCGCCGTTGACAGGGGTCATGAACACTGAAGCTTTCTTT.

This clonotype was detected only once. The chain employs TRBV29-1 and TRBJ1-1; D uncertain. Germline V gives CDR1 SQVTM, CDR2 ANQGSEA. V shed 0 bases and J shed 1 base, with 9 bases lying between them. This CDR3 is built from 14 residues. The CDR3 bases are TGCAGCGTTGAAGATTCCCTATGGAACACTGAAGCTTTCTTT. Translating gives CSVEDSLWNTEAFF.

The chain employs TRBV5-1 and TRBJ2-1; the match to TRBD2 covers 7 bases. The trim removed 0 bases at V and 6 bases at J, leaving 3 bases unmatched. The CDR3 totals 14 residues. Germline assignment: CDR1 SGHRS and CDR2 YFSETQ. The CDR3 is CASSLGGTTNEQFF. CDR3 DNA: TGCGCCAGCAGCTTGGGTGGGACTACCAATGAGCAGTTCTTC.

The chain employs TRBV19 and TRBJ2-1; 9 nucleotides match TRBD2. Trimming removed 7 bases from V and 9 bases from J; junction bases left unmatched: 13. The CDR3 is 15 residues long. Germline V CDR1 and CDR2: LNHDA, SQIVND (reference sequence). The CDR3 here is CASTTGAGGPSEQFF. The DNA for the CDR3 is TGTGCCAGTACCACTGGTGCGGGGGGGCCGAGTGAGCAGTTCTTC.

As for this clonotype: A junction boundary mismatches the germline segment, possibly from a read error. This chain joins TRBV11-1 and TRBJ2-1; TRBD1 agrees at 9 bases. This CDR3 is built from 22 residues. Germline V gives CDR1 SGHAT, CDR2 FQDESV (reference sequence). CDR3 residues: CASSRILTPGQGYLGPLNDQFF. The DNA of the CDR3 is TGTGCCAGCAGCCGGATTCTAACACCCGGACAGGGGTATCTAGGGCCTCTCAATGATCAGTTCTTC.

This sequence joins TRBV5-1 and TRBJ2-7; 12 nucleotides agree with TRBD2. J was trimmed by 2 bases and V by 4 bases; bases with no gene match: 4. The CDR3 sequence is 15 residues long. Looked up from germline, CDR1 is SGHRS and CDR2 is YFSETQ. DNA of the CDR3: TGCGCCAGCAGCAGGACTAGCGGGGATACCTACGAGCAGTACTTC. It encodes CASSRTSGDTYEQYF.

In this sample, this clonotype turned up many times. The genes are TRBV5-1 and TRBJ1-4, with a weak D call TRBD1 (5 bases). The CDR3 consists of 15 residues. Per germline, CDR1 SGHRS and CDR2 YFSETQ. The V end was cut by 0 bases, the J end by 6 bases, with 12 bases between. CDR3: CASSLEGAPYEKLFF. The CDR3 DNA follows: TGCGCCAGCAGCTTGGAAGGGGCCCCTTATGAAAAACTGTTTTTT. The full variable domain, with the rest looked up from reference TRBV5-1 and TRBJ1-4, is KAGVTQTPRYLIKTRGQQVTLSCSPISGHRSVSWYQQTPGQGLQFLFEYFSETQRNKGNFPGRFSGRQFSNSRSEMNVSTLELGDSALYLCASSLEGAPYEKLFFGSGTQLSVL.

This clonotype was picked up a small number of times. The genes are TRBV6-2 or TRBV6-3 and TRBJ2-1; TRBD1 is a possible D gene (6 bases). Trimming shortened V by 5 bases and J by 2 bases, and 16 bases separated the two germline ends. This CDR3 contains 16 residues. Per the germline V gene, CDR1 is MNHEY and CDR2 is SVGEGT. The CDR3 loop is CASSRPLTGPYNEQFF. The CDR3 DNA reads TGTGCCAGCAGTAGACCCCTGACAGGTCCCTACAATGAGCAGTTCTTC.

This chain joins TRBV3-1 and TRBJ2-7; TRBD1 aligns across 8 bases. The ends lost 3 bases at V and 3 bases at J; junction bases unmatched: 7. Per the germline V gene, CDR1 is LGHDT and CDR2 is YNNKEL (reference sequence). CDR3 length: 15 amino acids. The CDR3 nucleotides are TGTGCCAGCAGCCAGTACCCGGGACAGGACTACGAGCAGTACTTC. Its protein is CASSQYPGQDYEQYF.